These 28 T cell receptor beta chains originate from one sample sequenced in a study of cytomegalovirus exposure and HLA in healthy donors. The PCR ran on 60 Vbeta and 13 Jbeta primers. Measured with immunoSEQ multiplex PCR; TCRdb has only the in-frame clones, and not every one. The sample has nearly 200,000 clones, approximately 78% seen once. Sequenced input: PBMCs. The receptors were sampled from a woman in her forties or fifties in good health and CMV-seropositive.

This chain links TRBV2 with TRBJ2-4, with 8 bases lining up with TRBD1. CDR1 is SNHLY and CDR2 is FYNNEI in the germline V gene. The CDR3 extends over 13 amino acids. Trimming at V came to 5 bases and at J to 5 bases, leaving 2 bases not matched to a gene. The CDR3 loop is CASSQDRENIQYF. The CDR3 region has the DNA TGTGCCAGCAGTCAGGACAGGGAAAACATTCAGTACTTC.

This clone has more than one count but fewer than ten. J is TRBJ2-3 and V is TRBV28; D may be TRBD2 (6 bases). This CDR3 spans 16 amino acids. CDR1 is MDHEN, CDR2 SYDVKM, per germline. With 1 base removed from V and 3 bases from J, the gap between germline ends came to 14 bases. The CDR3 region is CASSLFSGSLTDTQYF. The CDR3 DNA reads TGTGCCAGCAGTTTATTTAGCGGTTCCCTTACAGATACGCAGTATTTT.

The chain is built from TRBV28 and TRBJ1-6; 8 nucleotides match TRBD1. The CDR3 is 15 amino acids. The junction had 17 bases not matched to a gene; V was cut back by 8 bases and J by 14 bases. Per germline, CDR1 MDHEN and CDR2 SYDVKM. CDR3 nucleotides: TGTGCCAGCTCGCTTTGGGACAGGCTGGCTCTGGCCCTCCACTTT. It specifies CASSLWDRLALALHF.

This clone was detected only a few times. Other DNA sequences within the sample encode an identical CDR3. CDR3 in amino acids: CASSPPGQGTYEQYF. CDR3 DNA sequence: TGTGCCAGCTCACCACCGGGACAGGGTACCTACGAGCAGTACTTC. The chain is built from TRBV18 and TRBJ2-7; TRBD1 agrees at 9 bases. The CDR3 sequence is 15 residues long. V shed 0 bases, J shed 2 bases, and the junction held 2 bases outside the gene matches. Germline loops: CDR1 KGHSH, CDR2 LQKENI.

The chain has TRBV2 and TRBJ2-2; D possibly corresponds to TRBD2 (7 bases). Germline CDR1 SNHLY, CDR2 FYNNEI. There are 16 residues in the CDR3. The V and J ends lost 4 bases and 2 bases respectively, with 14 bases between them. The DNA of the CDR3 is TGTGCCAGCAGTGGGTCGGGGGGCCCTAACACCGGGGAGCTGTTTTTT. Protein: CASSGSGGPNTGELFF.

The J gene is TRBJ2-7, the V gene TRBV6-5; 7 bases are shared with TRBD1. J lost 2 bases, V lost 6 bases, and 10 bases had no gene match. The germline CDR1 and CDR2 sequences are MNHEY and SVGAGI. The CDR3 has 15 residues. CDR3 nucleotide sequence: TGTGCCAGCAGGCCCACAGGGGCGACCCCCTACGAGCAGTACTTC. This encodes CASRPTGATPYEQYF.

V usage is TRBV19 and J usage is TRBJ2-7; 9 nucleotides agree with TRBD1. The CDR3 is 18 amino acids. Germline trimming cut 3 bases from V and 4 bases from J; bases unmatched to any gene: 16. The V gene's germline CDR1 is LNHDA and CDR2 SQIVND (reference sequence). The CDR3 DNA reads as TGTGCCAGTAGTATGCTGCCGGGACAGGGCGCGGCGGGGTACGAGCAGTACTTC. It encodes CASSMLPGQGAAGYEQYF. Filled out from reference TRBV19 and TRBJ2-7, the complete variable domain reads DGGITQSPKYLFRKEGQNVTLSCEQNLNHDAMYWYRQDPGQGLRLIYYSQIVNDFQKGDIAEGYSVSREKKESFPLTVTSAQKNPTAFYLCASSMLPGQGAAGYEQYFGPGTRLTVT.

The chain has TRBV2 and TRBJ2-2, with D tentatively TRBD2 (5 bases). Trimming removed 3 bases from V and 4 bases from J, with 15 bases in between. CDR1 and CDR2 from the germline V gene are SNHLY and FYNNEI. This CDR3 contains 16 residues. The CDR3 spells CASSEGLARGTGELFF. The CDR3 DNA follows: TGTGCCAGCAGTGAGGGTCTCGCCCGGGGCACCGGGGAGCTGTTTTTT.

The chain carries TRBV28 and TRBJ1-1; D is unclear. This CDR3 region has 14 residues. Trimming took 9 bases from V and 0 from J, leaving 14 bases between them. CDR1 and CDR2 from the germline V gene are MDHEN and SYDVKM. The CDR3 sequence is CASGPPSLNTEAFF. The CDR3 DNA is TGTGCCAGTGGGCCCCCAAGCCTGAACACTGAAGCTTTCTTT. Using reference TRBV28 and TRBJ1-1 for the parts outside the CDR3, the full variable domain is DVKVTQSSRYLVKRTGEKVFLECVQDMDHENMFWYRQDPGLGLRLIYFSYDVKMKEKGDIPEGYSVSREKKERFSLILESASTNQTSMYLCASGPPSLNTEAFFGQGTRLTVV.

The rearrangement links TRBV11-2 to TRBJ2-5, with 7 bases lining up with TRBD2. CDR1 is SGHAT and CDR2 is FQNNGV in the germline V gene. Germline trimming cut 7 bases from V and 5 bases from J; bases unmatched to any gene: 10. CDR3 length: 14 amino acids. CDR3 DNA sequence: TGTGCCAGCACAAGGGCGGGAGAGGCGGAGACCCAGTACTTC. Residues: CASTRAGEAETQYF.

The chain's CDR3 is CASSPPLGSSGNTIYF. The CDR3 nucleotides read TGCGCCAGCAGCCCGCCTCTGGGGAGCTCTGGAAACACCATATATTTT. The V gene is TRBV5-1, the J gene TRBJ1-3; D is unclear. Germline CDR1 SGHRS, CDR2 YFSETQ. V shed 4 bases and J shed 0 bases, with 14 bases lying between them. The CDR3 is 16 residues long.

CDR3 sequence (DNA): TGTGCCAGCTCTATGGGACAGGGGTCTGGAAACACCATATATTTT. This sequence encodes CASSMGQGSGNTIYF. The V and J genes are TRBV18 and TRBJ1-3; 10 bases match TRBD1. The germline V gene encodes CDR1 KGHSH and CDR2 LQKENI. J lost 1 base, V lost 6 bases, and 3 bases had no gene match. This CDR3 contains 15 residues.

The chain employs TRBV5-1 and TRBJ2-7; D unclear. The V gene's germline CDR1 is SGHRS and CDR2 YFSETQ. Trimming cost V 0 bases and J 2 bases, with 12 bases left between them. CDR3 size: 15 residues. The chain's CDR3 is CASSLDQLSTYEQYF. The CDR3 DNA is TGCGCCAGCAGCTTGGACCAGCTTAGCACCTACGAGCAGTACTTC.

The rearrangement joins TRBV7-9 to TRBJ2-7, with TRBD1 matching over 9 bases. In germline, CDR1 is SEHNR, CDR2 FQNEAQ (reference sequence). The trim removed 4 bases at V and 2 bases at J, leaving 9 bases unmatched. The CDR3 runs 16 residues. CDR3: CASSSLPDRGTYEQYF. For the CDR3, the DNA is TGTGCCAGCAGCTCCCTCCCGGACAGGGGAACCTACGAGCAGTACTTC.

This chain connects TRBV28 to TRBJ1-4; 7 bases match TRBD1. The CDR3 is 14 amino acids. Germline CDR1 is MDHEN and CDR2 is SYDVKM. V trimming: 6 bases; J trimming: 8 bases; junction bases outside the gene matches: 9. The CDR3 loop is CASRQGRFSEKLFF. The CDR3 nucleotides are TGTGCCAGCAGACAGGGGAGGTTTAGCGAAAAACTGTTTTTT.

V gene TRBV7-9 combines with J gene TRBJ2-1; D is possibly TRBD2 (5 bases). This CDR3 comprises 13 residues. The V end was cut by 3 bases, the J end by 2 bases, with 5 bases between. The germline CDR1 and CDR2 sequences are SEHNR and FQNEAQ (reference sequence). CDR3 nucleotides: TGTGCCAGCAGCTTCGGGGCCTACAATGAGCAGTTCTTC. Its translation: CASSFGAYNEQFF.

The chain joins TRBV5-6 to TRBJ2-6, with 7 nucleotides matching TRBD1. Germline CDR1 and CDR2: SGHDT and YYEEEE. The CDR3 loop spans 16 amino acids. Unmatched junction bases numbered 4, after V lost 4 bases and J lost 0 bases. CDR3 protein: CASSGTGVSGANVLTF. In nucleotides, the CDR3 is TGTGCCAGCAGCGGCACAGGGGTCTCTGGGGCCAACGTCCTGACTTTC.

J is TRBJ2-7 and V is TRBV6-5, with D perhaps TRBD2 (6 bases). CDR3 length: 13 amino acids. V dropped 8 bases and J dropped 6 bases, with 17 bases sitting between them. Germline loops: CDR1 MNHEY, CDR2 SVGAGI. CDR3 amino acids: CASARALGGEQYF. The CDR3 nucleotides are TGTGCCAGCGCCAGGGCCCTGGGAGGCGAGCAGTACTTC.

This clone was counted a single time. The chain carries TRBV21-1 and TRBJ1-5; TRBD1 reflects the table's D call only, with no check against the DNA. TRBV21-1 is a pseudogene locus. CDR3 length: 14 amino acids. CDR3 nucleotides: TGTGCCAGCAGCAAAACACAGGGTGGTCAGCCCCAGCATTTT. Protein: CASSKTQGGQPQHF.

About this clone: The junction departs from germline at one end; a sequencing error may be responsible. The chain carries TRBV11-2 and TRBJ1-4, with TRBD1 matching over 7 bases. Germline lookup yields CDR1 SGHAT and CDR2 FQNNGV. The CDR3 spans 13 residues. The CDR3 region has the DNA TGTGCCAGCCAGACAGGGCGCCATGAGAAACTGTTTTTT. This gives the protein CASQTGRHEKLFF.

The CDR3 DNA is TGCGCCAGCAGCTTCGCCCCCGGGACTACCTCCTACAATGAGCAGTTCTTC. Protein: CASSFAPGTTSYNEQFF. This chain connects TRBV5-1 to TRBJ2-1; 7 positions agree with TRBD2. J was trimmed by 0 bases and V by 2 bases; bases with no gene match: 8. The CDR3 spans 17 residues. Germline assignment: CDR1 SGHRS and CDR2 YFSETQ.

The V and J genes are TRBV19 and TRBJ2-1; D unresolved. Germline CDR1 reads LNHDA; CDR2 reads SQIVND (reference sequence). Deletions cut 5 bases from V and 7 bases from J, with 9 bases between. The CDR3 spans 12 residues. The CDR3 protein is CASSSRRNEQFF. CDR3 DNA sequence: TGTGCCAGTAGTTCTCGTCGTAATGAGCAGTTCTTC.

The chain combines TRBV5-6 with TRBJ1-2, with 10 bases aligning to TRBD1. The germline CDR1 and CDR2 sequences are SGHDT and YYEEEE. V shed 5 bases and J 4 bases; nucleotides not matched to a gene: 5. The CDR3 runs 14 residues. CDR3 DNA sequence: TGTGCCAGCAGTCGGGACAGGGGATTCTATGGCTACACCTTC. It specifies CASSRDRGFYGYTF.

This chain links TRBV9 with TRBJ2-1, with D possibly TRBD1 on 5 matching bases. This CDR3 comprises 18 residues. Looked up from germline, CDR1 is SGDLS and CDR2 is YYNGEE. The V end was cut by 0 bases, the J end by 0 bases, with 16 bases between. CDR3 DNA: TGTGCCAGCAGCGTAGGTAGGGGTGCAGGCAACTCCTACAATGAGCAGTTCTTC. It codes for CASSVGRGAGNSYNEQFF.

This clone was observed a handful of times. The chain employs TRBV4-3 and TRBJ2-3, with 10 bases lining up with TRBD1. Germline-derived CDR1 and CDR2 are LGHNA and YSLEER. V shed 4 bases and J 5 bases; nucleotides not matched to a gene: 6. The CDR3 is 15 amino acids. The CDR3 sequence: CASSRGGTGVDTQYF. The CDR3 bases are TGCGCCAGCAGCCGCGGGGGGACAGGGGTAGATACGCAGTATTTT.

CDR3 in DNA: TGTGCCAGCAGTTACACTAGCGGGGGGACCTCCTACGAGCAGTACTTC. Its protein product is CASSYTSGGTSYEQYF. This chain connects TRBV6-6 to TRBJ2-7, with 12 bases fitting TRBD2. J gave up 0 bases and V 2 bases, and 2 bases lay outside the gene matches. Germline V lookup: CDR1 MNHNY, CDR2 SVGAGI (reference sequence). The CDR3 totals 16 residues.

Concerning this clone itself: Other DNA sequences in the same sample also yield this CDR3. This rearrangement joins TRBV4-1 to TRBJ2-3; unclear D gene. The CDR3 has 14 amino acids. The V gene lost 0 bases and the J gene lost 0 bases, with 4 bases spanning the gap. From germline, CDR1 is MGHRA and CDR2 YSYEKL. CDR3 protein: CASSQERSTDTQYF. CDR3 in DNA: TGCGCCAGCAGCCAAGAACGGAGCACAGATACGCAGTATTTT.

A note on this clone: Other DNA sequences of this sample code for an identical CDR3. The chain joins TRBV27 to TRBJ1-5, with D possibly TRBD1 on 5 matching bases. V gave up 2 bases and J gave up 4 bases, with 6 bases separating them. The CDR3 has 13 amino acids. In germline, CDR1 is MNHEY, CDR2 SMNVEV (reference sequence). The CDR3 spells CASSLRGNQPQHF. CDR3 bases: TGTGCCAGCAGTTTAAGGGGTAATCAGCCCCAGCATTTT.